A single sample is the source of the 11 T cell receptor beta chains below, sequenced in a study of T cells in Graves' hyperthyroidism and ophthalmopathy. TCR beta CDR3 region amplification was performed from RNA transcripts. The HTBI primer set was used in a first-round RT-PCR of the TCR CDR3. TCRdb fed the multiplex PCR reads into MiXCR, producing one record per CDR3 protein. The data show 45,000 or so distinct CDR3 sequences, around 48% seen once. The specimen sequenced was peripheral blood or thyroid tissue (not recorded which). The receptors shown here come from a woman aged 50 to 65 with Graves' hyperthyroidism.

CDR3 coding DNA: TGTGCCATCATTAGGGACGGGGGACTAGGGTACAATGAGCAGTTCTTC. This sequence encodes CAIIRDGGLGYNEQFF. J is TRBJ2-1 and V is TRBV10-3, with 8 bases aligning to TRBD2. Germline values: CDR1 ENHRY, CDR2 SYGVKD. Germline trimming cut 7 bases from V and 4 bases from J; bases unmatched to any gene: 12. CDR3 length: 16 residues.

This rearrangement joins TRBV2 to TRBJ1-4, with D possibly being TRBD1 (5 bases). CDR3 size: 15 residues. Deletions cut 5 bases from V and 4 bases from J, with 14 bases between. Germline CDR1 reads SNHLY; CDR2 reads FYNNEI. The CDR3, as DNA: TGTGCCAGCAGTTTATACTGGGGGAATAATGAAAAACTGTTTTTT. It translates to CASSLYWGNNEKLFF. The variable domain in full, with the rest retrieved from reference TRBV2 and TRBJ1-4, is EPEVTQTPSHQVTQMGQEVILRCVPISNHLYFYWYRQILGQKVEFLVSFYNNEISEKSEIFDDQFSVERPDGSNFTLKIRSTKLEDSAMYFCASSLYWGNNEKLFFGSGTQLSVL.

The chain joins TRBV6-1 to TRBJ1-5, with a possible D match to TRBD1 (5 bases). V lost 8 bases to trimming and J lost 2 bases, with 7 bases between them. The CDR3 has 12 residues. The germline V gene has CDR1 MNHNS and CDR2 SASEGT. Here the CDR3 DNA reads TGTGCCAGCCGGGGCCGCAATCAGCCCCAGCATTTT. It yields the protein CASRGRNQPQHF.

V and J are TRBV12-3 or TRBV12-4 and TRBJ2-1; no definite D call. The CDR3 extends over 10 amino acids. V was pared by 11 bases and J by 4 bases, with 6 bases between. CDR3 in DNA: TGTGCCGTCGGATACAATGAGCAGTTCTTC. It translates to CAVGYNEQFF.

This clonotype was picked up many times. The V gene is TRBV9, the J gene TRBJ1-4; a weak D match, TRBD1 (5 bases). Germline values: CDR1 SGDLS, CDR2 YYNGEE. This CDR3 spans 15 amino acids. Trimming shortened V by 0 bases and J by 7 bases, and 13 bases separated the two germline ends. This chain's CDR3 is CASSVAGTPGEKLFF. The DNA of the CDR3 is TGTGCCAGCAGCGTAGCCGGGACCCCGGGTGAAAAACTGTTTTTT.

The J gene is TRBJ2-2, the V gene TRBV24-1; TRBD1 or TRBD2 may be the D gene (5 bases each). There are 15 residues in the CDR3. Germline V gives CDR1 KGHDR, CDR2 SFDVKD. Trimming removed 4 bases at V and 8 bases at J, with 16 bases between. The DNA of the CDR3 is TGTGCCACCAGTGACGTAGGGACCTCTGCTGGGGAGCTGTTTTTT. Its translation is CATSDVGTSAGELFF.

This clonotype was seen at least ten times. J is TRBJ2-7 and V is TRBV7-9; 7 bases line up with TRBD1. The CDR3 totals 15 residues. The germline V gene encodes CDR1 SEHNR and CDR2 FQNEAQ (reference sequence). V trimming: 5 bases; J trimming: 3 bases; junction bases outside the gene matches: 10. CDR3 loop: CASSQGPGQHYEQYF. The CDR3 DNA sequence: TGTGCCAGCAGCCAAGGGCCGGGACAGCACTACGAGCAGTACTTC.

This clonotype came up many times. This sequence joins TRBV28 and TRBJ1-5; 9 bases fit TRBD1. With 6 bases clipped from V and 6 bases from J, the junction kept 15 bases outside the gene matches. The CDR3 extends over 17 amino acids. From germline, CDR1 is MDHEN and CDR2 SYDVKM. CDR3 DNA sequence: TGTGCCAGCAGCCTGGACAGGGGCCAGGGGTACATTCAGCCCCAGCATTTT. Amino acid sequence: CASSLDRGQGYIQPQHF.

This chain uses TRBV24-1 with TRBJ2-7; the D is unclear. This CDR3 is built from 13 residues. Germline-derived CDR1 and CDR2 are KGHDR and SFDVKD. Trimming cost V 4 bases and J 0 bases, with 6 bases left between them. The CDR3 sequence: CATSETASYEQYF. CDR3 bases: TGTGCCACCAGTGAAACAGCCTCCTACGAGCAGTACTTC.

This sequence joins TRBV7-2 and TRBJ1-2, with no clear D. V was shortened by 3 bases and J by 12 bases, with 14 bases between the two germline ends. The CDR3 is 12 residues long. Germline V CDR1 and CDR2: SGHTA, FQGNSA. Written as DNA, the CDR3 is TGTGCCAGCAGCTTCCGAGGGTTTGGAAACACCTTC. Translating it yields CASSFRGFGNTF.

This clonotype was recorded at least ten times. The chain links TRBV2 to TRBJ1-2; possible D gene TRBD1, 6 bases. The CDR3 sequence is 13 residues long. Germline assignment: CDR1 SNHLY and CDR2 FYNNEI. V was cut by 4 bases and J by 2 bases, with 8 bases left in between. CDR3 in amino acids: CASSVGQNYGYTF. CDR3 DNA sequence: TGTGCCAGCAGTGTCGGACAGAACTATGGCTACACCTTC.